These 30 T cell receptor beta chains were sequenced from one sample in a study of blood T cell repertoires in COVID-19. Assay: immunoSEQ multiplex PCR; the TCRdb copy retains only in-frame clones and omits some. The top ten hold about a sixth of the sample, which has under 100,000 clones, around 87% seen once. Sequenced: peripheral blood. All receptors derive from a human donor in a cohort sampled during active COVID-19.

The chain employs TRBV4-1 and TRBJ2-7, with TRBD1 matching 7 bases. Unmatched junction bases numbered 5, after V lost 3 bases and J lost 0 bases. This CDR3 comprises 15 residues. The germline V gene has CDR1 MGHRA and CDR2 YSYEKL. The CDR3 sequence is CASSHPDRASYEQYF. As DNA, the CDR3 is TGCGCCAGCAGCCACCCTGACAGGGCCTCCTACGAGCAGTACTTC.

V and J are TRBV6-5 and TRBJ1-2, with 8 bases that match TRBD1. Germline-derived CDR1 and CDR2 are MNHEY and SVGAGI. CDR3 length equals 12 residues. Losses at the gene ends were 7 bases for V and 7 bases for J; bases not matched to a gene: 5. This chain's CDR3 is CASTTGVSGYTF. For the CDR3, the DNA is TGTGCCAGCACGACAGGGGTGTCTGGCTACACCTTC.

This clone was detected a few times. The CDR3 nucleotides read TGTGCCAGTAGTAATCTCGGGCCCAGGGAAGGCTACACCTTC. It yields the protein CASSNLGPREGYTF. V usage is TRBV19 and J usage is TRBJ1-2; D is possibly TRBD1 (5 bases). Germline loops: CDR1 LNHDA, CDR2 SQIVND (reference sequence). The CDR3 spans 14 residues. V was cut by 4 bases and J by 8 bases, with 17 bases left in between.

Only a few counts were recorded for this clone. The chain has TRBV30 and TRBJ2-2; 8 nucleotides align to TRBD1. The CDR3 runs 13 residues. Looked up from germline, CDR1 is GTSNPN and CDR2 is SVGIG (reference sequence). The J segment lost 8 bases and the V segment lost 1 base, leaving 3 bases of the junction unmatched. The CDR3 nucleotides read TGTGCCTGGAGTGGGACAGGGAGAGGGGAGCTGTTTTTT. It specifies CAWSGTGRGELFF. Combining the CDR3 with reference TRBV30 and TRBJ2-2 gives the whole variable domain SQTIHQWPATLVQPVGSPLSLECTVEGTSNPNLYWYRQAAGRGLQLLFYSVGIGQISSEVPQNLSASRPQDRQFILSSKKLLLSDSGFYLCAWSGTGRGELFFGEGSRLTVL.

The chain uses TRBV9 and TRBJ2-1; D possibly corresponds to TRBD2 (7 bases). V was trimmed by 4 bases and J by 4 bases, leaving 15 bases between them. The CDR3 totals 15 residues. Germline CDR1 and CDR2: SGDLS and YYNGEE. The CDR3 loop reads CASSPRGAKYNEQFF. CDR3 DNA sequence: TGTGCCAGCAGCCCACGGGGGGCTAAATACAATGAGCAGTTCTTC.

The genes are TRBV30 and TRBJ2-1, with 10 bases fitting TRBD2. The CDR3 runs 16 residues. V shed 0 bases and J 9 bases; nucleotides not matched to a gene: 11. Germline lookup yields CDR1 GTSNPN and CDR2 SVGIG (reference sequence). CDR3 DNA: TGTGCCTGGAGTGTAGCGGGGGGGCCATTGATAAGTGAGCAGTTCTTC. Its protein is CAWSVAGGPLISEQFF.

This clone has only a few counts. The V gene is TRBV6-6, the J gene TRBJ1-5; TRBD1 matches 7 bases. The CDR3 is 14 residues long. V was pared by 6 bases and J by 4 bases, with 6 bases of the junction left unmatched. Germline V gene data show CDR1 as MNHNY and CDR2 as SVGAGI (reference sequence). This chain's CDR3 is CASSWDSGNQPQHF. CDR3 sequence (DNA): TGTGCCAGCAGCTGGGACAGCGGTAATCAGCCCCAGCATTTT.

The J gene is TRBJ2-2, the V gene TRBV7-9; 7 bases fit TRBD2. The junction had 6 bases not matched to a gene; V was cut back by 5 bases and J by 3 bases. The CDR3 covers 15 residues. CDR1 and CDR2 (germline): SEHNR, FQNEAQ (reference sequence). The CDR3 reads CASSRGGIYTGELFF. The CDR3 nucleotides read TGTGCCAGCAGCCGCGGGGGAATTTACACCGGGGAGCTGTTTTTT.

The chain is built from TRBV5-1 and TRBJ2-2; the match to TRBD2 covers 12 bases. Germline V gene sequence: CDR1 SGHRS, CDR2 YFSETQ. CDR3 size: 15 residues. J was trimmed by 7 bases and V by 3 bases; bases with no gene match: 4. In DNA form, the CDR3 reads TGCGCCAGCAGCTGGACTAGCGGGGCCGTCGGGGAGCTGTTTTTT. Protein product: CASSWTSGAVGELFF.

V gene TRBV6-1 combines with J gene TRBJ1-2; D not certain. Per germline, CDR1 MNHNS and CDR2 SASEGT. The V end lost 2 bases, the J end lost 4 bases, and 17 bases lay between the germline ends. This CDR3 region has 16 residues. CDR3 DNA: TGTGCCAGCAGTGAACCTATAGGGAGGGCCCTCTATGGCTACACCTTC. This sequence encodes CASSEPIGRALYGYTF.

The chain links TRBV27 to TRBJ2-1; 8 nucleotides match TRBD1. Trimming cost V 8 bases and J 4 bases; bases outside gene matches: 7. The CDR3 covers 14 residues. In germline, CDR1 is MNHEY, CDR2 SMNVEV (reference sequence). CDR3 sequence reads: CASSRDRLYNEQFF. CDR3 nucleotides: TGTGCCAGCTCCCGGGACAGGCTTTACAATGAGCAGTTCTTC.

The V and J genes are TRBV9 and TRBJ2-5; D remains ambiguous. Between the trimmed V and J ends, which lost 0 bases and 5 bases, there was a span of 14 bases. CDR1 is SGDLS, CDR2 YYNGEE, per germline. The CDR3 is made up of 15 amino acids. CDR3 loop: CASSVGAPRWETQYF. For the CDR3, the DNA is TGTGCCAGCAGCGTAGGGGCTCCCCGGTGGGAGACCCAGTACTTC. The whole variable domain, remainder taken from reference TRBV9 and TRBJ2-5, is DSGVTQTPKHLITATGQRVTLRCSPRSGDLSVYWYQQSLDQGLQFLIQYYNGEERAKGNILERFSAQQFPDLHSELNLSSLELGDSALYFCASSVGAPRWETQYFGPGTRLLVL.

This clone was found a few times. The genes are TRBV6-5 and TRBJ1-2; D might be TRBD1 (5 bases). Per the germline V gene, CDR1 is MNHEY and CDR2 is SVGAGI. The CDR3 runs to 14 residues. V gave up 3 bases and J gave up 8 bases, with 16 bases separating them. The CDR3 DNA is TGTGCCAGCAGTTATAGAAAGGGGATGAAGGGCTACACCTTC. This translates into CASSYRKGMKGYTF.

V gene TRBV28 combines with J gene TRBJ1-4, with 9 bases aligning to TRBD1. CDR3 length: 16 residues. J was trimmed by 8 bases and V by 2 bases; bases with no gene match: 9. From germline, CDR1 is MDHEN and CDR2 SYDVKM. CDR3 loop: CASSLGGQGEREKLFF. For the CDR3, the DNA is TGTGCCAGCAGTTTAGGGGGACAGGGCGAGAGAGAAAAACTGTTTTTT.

The chain combines TRBV6-5 with TRBJ2-5; no clear D gene. Germline V lookup: CDR1 MNHEY, CDR2 SVGAGI. This CDR3 is built from 13 residues. V lost 4 bases and J 5 bases, leaving 11 bases between the germline ends. The CDR3 region has the DNA TGTGCCAGCAGTTCCCCTAGGTCGGAGACCCAGTACTTC. Translating gives CASSSPRSETQYF.

The V and J genes are TRBV5-1 and TRBJ1-1; D remains ambiguous. The CDR3 is 15 residues long. Germline-derived CDR1 and CDR2 are SGHRS and YFSETQ. V was clipped by 3 bases and J by 4 bases, with 16 bases between them. CDR3 protein: CASSSEGRIGTEAFF. Written as DNA, the CDR3 is TGCGCCAGCAGCTCAGAGGGTAGGATAGGCACTGAAGCTTTCTTT.

V gene TRBV15 combines with J gene TRBJ1-2, with D possibly matching TRBD1 (5 bases). Germline V gene lookup returns CDR1 LNHNV and CDR2 YYDKDF (reference sequence). The CDR3 has 14 amino acids. V dropped 0 bases and J dropped 4 bases, with 9 bases sitting between them. The chain's CDR3 is CATSRDPGGYGYTF. CDR3 bases: TGTGCCACCAGCAGAGATCCGGGGGGCTATGGCTACACCTTC.

The J gene is TRBJ1-5, the V gene TRBV18; D remains ambiguous. This CDR3 has 14 residues. Germline-derived CDR1 and CDR2 are KGHSH and LQKENI. Trimming cost V 3 bases and J 2 bases, with 8 bases left between them. In DNA, the CDR3 is TGTGCCAGCTCACCTGACCTAGGCAATCAGCCCCAGCATTTT. Encoded protein: CASSPDLGNQPQHF.

The V gene is TRBV20-1, the J gene TRBJ2-3; 13 positions match TRBD2. The germline gives CDR1 DFQATT, CDR2 SNEGSKA (reference sequence). This CDR3 has 14 residues. V lost 3 bases and J lost 10; bases outside the gene matches: 7. This CDR3 reads CSASPGTSGVAQYF. The CDR3 DNA is TGCAGTGCTAGTCCGGGGACTAGCGGGGTTGCGCAGTATTTT.

The V call is TRBV2, the J call TRBJ2-3, with 11 bases that match TRBD1. CDR1 SNHLY and CDR2 FYNNEI come from the germline V gene. The trim removed 6 bases at V and 4 bases at J, leaving 6 bases unmatched. This CDR3 has 15 amino acids. The CDR3 DNA is TGTGCCAGCAGCTTAATGGGACAGGGGGCAGATACGCAGTATTTT. This gives the protein CASSLMGQGADTQYF. Combining the CDR3 with reference TRBV2 and TRBJ2-3 gives the whole variable domain EPEVTQTPSHQVTQMGQEVILRCVPISNHLYFYWYRQILGQKVEFLVSFYNNEISEKSEIFDDQFSVERPDGSNFTLKIRSTKLEDSAMYFCASSLMGQGADTQYFGPGTRLTVL.

This clone has just one count. The gene calls are TRBV7-2 and TRBJ2-1; D unclear. Per the germline V gene, CDR1 is SGHTA and CDR2 is FQGNSA. Trimming took off 2 bases at V and 3 bases at J, with 8 bases between the two ends. This CDR3 contains 14 residues. The CDR3 sequence is CASSLRVNYNEQFF. CDR3 DNA: TGTGCCAGCAGCTTACGGGTCAACTACAATGAGCAGTTCTTC. Looking up the rest from reference TRBV7-2 and TRBJ2-1 gives the full variable domain: GAGVSQSPSNKVTEKGKDVELRCDPISGHTALYWYRQSLGQGLEFLIYFQGNSAPDKSGLPSDRFSAERTGGSVSTLTIQRTQQEDSAVYLCASSLRVNYNEQFFGPGTRLTVL.

The V call is TRBV2, the J call TRBJ1-2, with 9 bases fitting TRBD1. The germline V gene encodes CDR1 SNHLY and CDR2 FYNNEI. The CDR3 has 13 residues. Losses at the gene ends were 4 bases for V and 12 bases for J; bases not matched to a gene: 9. Here the CDR3 reads CASSGELGQGNTF. In DNA, the CDR3 is TGTGCCAGCAGTGGGGAACTGGGACAGGGAAACACCTTC.

This clone occurred a few times. This chain connects TRBV7-3 to TRBJ2-7; D gene ambiguous. Germline CDR1 and CDR2: SGHTA and FQGTGA. This CDR3 is built from 13 residues. V lost 4 bases and J lost 1, with 8 bases in between. In nucleotides, the CDR3 is TGTGCCAGCAGCTACGGTCGTTCCTACGAGCAGTACTTC. It yields the protein CASSYGRSYEQYF.

The CDR3 loop is CASSYSGGSEAFF. The CDR3 DNA reads as TGTGCCAGCAGTTACTCGGGGGGGAGTGAAGCTTTCTTT. This chain joins TRBV6-6 and TRBJ1-1, with D perhaps TRBD1 (5 bases). Trimming removed 0 bases from V and 7 bases from J, with 9 bases in between. This CDR3 comprises 13 residues. The V gene's germline CDR1 is MNHNY and CDR2 SVGAGI (reference sequence).

The V and J genes are TRBV6-2 or TRBV6-3 and TRBJ1-1, with TRBD1 as a possible D gene (6 bases). The CDR3 loop spans 13 amino acids. Germline V gene sequence: CDR1 MNHEY, CDR2 SVGEGT. The V and J ends lost 2 bases and 5 bases respectively, with 9 bases between them. The CDR3 reads CASSYRGGTEAFF. The CDR3 DNA sequence: TGTGCCAGCAGTTACAGGGGGGGGACTGAAGCTTTCTTT.

The chain couples TRBV29-1 to TRBJ2-3; tentatively, D is TRBD2 (5 bases). Trimming shortened V by 3 bases and J by 0 bases, and 7 bases separated the two germline ends. This CDR3 region has 13 residues. From germline, CDR1 is SQVTM and CDR2 ANQGSEA. CDR3: CSVDGVSTDTQYF. CDR3 coding DNA: TGCAGCGTTGACGGGGTCAGCACAGATACGCAGTATTTT.

The J gene is TRBJ2-3, the V gene TRBV4-3, with 7 positions matching TRBD1. The CDR3 runs to 14 residues. Germline trimming cut 4 bases from V and 2 bases from J; bases unmatched to any gene: 3. CDR1 is LGHNA and CDR2 is YSLEER in the germline V gene. The DNA of the CDR3 is TGCGCCAGCAGCCGGGACAGATTCACAGATACGCAGTATTTT. Protein product: CASSRDRFTDTQYF.

The chain is built from TRBV18 and TRBJ2-7; 7 bases are a match to TRBD1. The CDR3 sequence is 15 residues long. Germline V gene lookup returns CDR1 KGHSH and CDR2 LQKENI. Trimming took 4 bases from V and 0 from J; bases not matched to a gene: 6. The CDR3 spells CASSRTGQHSYEQYF. The CDR3, as DNA: TGTGCCAGCTCACGGACAGGACAGCACTCCTACGAGCAGTACTTC.

This clone was observed a handful of times. In DNA, the CDR3 is TGTGCCTGGAGTGGACAGGGGTACTACGAGCAGTACTTC. The encoded protein is CAWSGQGYYEQYF. The chain has TRBV30 and TRBJ2-7; 8 positions match TRBD1. The V gene end was trimmed by 1 base and the J gene end by 3 bases; junction bases not matched to a gene: 2. Germline V lookup: CDR1 GTSNPN, CDR2 SVGIG (reference sequence). This CDR3 is 13 amino acids long.

This rearrangement joins TRBV2 to TRBJ2-1, with D possibly TRBD2 on 6 matching bases. V lost 6 bases and J 1 base, leaving 19 bases between the germline ends. Germline V gene sequence: CDR1 SNHLY, CDR2 FYNNEI. The CDR3 contains 17 residues. The CDR3 reads CASSTPPVGGSYNEQFF. Here the CDR3 DNA reads TGTGCCAGCAGCACTCCTCCGGTGGGGGGATCCTACAATGAGCAGTTCTTC.